This T cell receptor (beta chain) was identified in a study of T cell repertoires in cytomegalovirus infection. Across the whole study: CMV infection together with matching HLA type was indicated by public TCR beta signatures.

There are 17 residues in the CDR3. Per germline, CDR1 DFQATT and CDR2 SNEGSKA (reference sequence). V gave up 2 bases and J gave up 3 bases, with 22 bases separating them. In regard to this clonotype: The antigen is undetermined.

Using its own MiXCR run on the reads, TCRdb lists one record per CDR3 protein. The sample lists about 890,000 distinct CDR3 sequences, 31% seen once, with more than 12% in the top ten. This rearrangement joins TRBV20-1 to TRBJ1-1; D possibly corresponds to TRBD1 (6 bases). The source is a human donor in good health (CMV status not recorded). Some clones in this sample may be carry-over from other donors' samples. The input for sequencing was cultured CD8+ T cells from PBMCs, taken from culture after CMV antigen stimulation. The CDR3 nucleotides read TGCAGTGCTAGACCCTTGGTGGGGGCCCCCCCCGACACTGAAGCTTTCTTT. Its translation is CSARPLVGAPPDTEAFF.